The clone carrying this T cell receptor (beta chain) was counted a few times. V was cut by 5 bases and J by 5 bases, with 16 bases left in between. The CDR3 has 15 residues. Germline loops: CDR1 SGHTA, CDR2 FQGTGA. The data were taken from a study of early T cells in non-severe SARS-CoV-2 infection. Molecules of cDNA were individually given unique molecular identifiers that were attached to them. TCRdb redid the calling of the 5' RACE reads with MiXCR, one entry per CDR3 protein. The table shows 70,000 or so distinct CDR3 sequences, with over 9% occurring only once. The rearrangement joins TRBV7-3 to TRBJ2-1; tentatively, D is TRBD2 (6 bases). The sample here was whole blood, taken at baseline. This receptor was obtained from an adult who was a healthcare worker with PCR-confirmed SARS-CoV-2 infection or an uninfected control (not recorded which). CDR3 region: CASSVNSGSNNEQFF. The CDR3 coding sequence is TGTGCCAGCAGCGTGAATAGCGGATCCAACAATGAGCAGTTCTTC.